The T cell receptor beta chain described here comes from a study of blood T cell repertoires in COVID-19. Overall study context: T cells, B-cell-depleted T cells, or PBMCs provided the cDNA or gDNA that served as material.

Using immunoSEQ multiplex PCR, the repertoire was profiled, and TCRdb retains in-frame clones only, with some absent. There are 95,000 to 150,000 clones in the sample; over 75% occur only once, and 3.5% to 5.5% lies in the top ten. CDR1 SGHTA and CDR2 FQGNSA come from the germline V gene. Trimming cost V 5 bases and J 6 bases, with 14 bases left between them. The CDR3 runs to 13 residues. The source material was peripheral blood. The source is a woman aged 70 to 79 with acute or convalescent COVID-19. This rearrangement joins TRBV7-2 to TRBJ2-7; perhaps TRBD2 as D (6 bases). As DNA, the CDR3 is TGTGCCAGCAGCCACCCGCGGGGAAGCGAGCAGTACTTC. This sequence encodes CASSHPRGSEQYF.